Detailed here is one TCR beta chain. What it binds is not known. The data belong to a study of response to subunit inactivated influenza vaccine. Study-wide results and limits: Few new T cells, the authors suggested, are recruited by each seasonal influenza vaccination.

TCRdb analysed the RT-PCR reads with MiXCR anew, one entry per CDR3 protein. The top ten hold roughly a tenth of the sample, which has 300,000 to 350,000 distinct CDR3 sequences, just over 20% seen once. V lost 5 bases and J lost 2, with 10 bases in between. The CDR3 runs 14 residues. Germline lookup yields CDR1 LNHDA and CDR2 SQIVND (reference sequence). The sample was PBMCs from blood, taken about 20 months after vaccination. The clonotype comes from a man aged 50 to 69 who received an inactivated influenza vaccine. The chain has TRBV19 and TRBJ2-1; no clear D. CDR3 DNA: TGTGCCAGTAGTCCCATCATGGCCTACAATGAGCAGTTCTTC. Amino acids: CASSPIMAYNEQFF.